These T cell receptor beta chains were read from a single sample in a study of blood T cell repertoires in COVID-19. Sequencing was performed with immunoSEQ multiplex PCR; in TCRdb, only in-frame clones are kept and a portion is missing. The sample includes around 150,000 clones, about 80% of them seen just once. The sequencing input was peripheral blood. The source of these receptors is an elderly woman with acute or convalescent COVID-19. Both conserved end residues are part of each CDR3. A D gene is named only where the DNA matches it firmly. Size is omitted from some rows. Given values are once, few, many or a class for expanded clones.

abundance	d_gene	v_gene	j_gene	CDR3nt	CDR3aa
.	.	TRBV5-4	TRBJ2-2	TGTGCCAGCACCCCCATTTCGGGCGGGGGCCACGGGGAGCTGTTTTTT	CASTPISGGGHGELFF
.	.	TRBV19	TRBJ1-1	TGTGCCAGTAGCCCCTCCGCGGGAATCAACACTGAAGCTTTCTTT	CASSPSAGINTEAFF
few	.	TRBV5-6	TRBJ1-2	TGTGCCAGCAGCCTCATCGCACCGACGGGTAACTATGGCTACACCTTC	CASSLIAPTGNYGYTF
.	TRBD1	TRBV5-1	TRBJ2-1	TGCGCCAGCAGCTTGGCCAAGGGGGCGAATGAGCAGTTCTTC	CASSLAKGANEQFF
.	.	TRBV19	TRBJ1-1	TGTGCCAGTAGAGGCAGGGGTACTGAAGCTTTCTTT	CASRGRGTEAFF
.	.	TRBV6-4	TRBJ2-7	TGTGCCAGCAGTGACCCCGGGGGGCGTCGGCGGGGGACTTCCTACGAGCAGTACTTC	CASSDPGGRRRGTSYEQYF
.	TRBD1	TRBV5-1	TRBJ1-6	TGCGCCAGCAGCACCGGACAGGGGGCCTTATATAATTCACCCCTCCACTTT	CASSTGQGALYNSPLHF
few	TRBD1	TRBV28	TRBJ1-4	TGTGCCAGCAGTTTATGGGACAGGGGCGGAAAACTGTTTTTT	CASSLWDRGGKLFF
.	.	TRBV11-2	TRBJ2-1	TGTGCCAGCAGTTCCCTTGCGGGGGCATTCAGTGAGCAGTTCTTC	CASSSLAGAFSEQFF
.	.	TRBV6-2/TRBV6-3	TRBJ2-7	TGTGCCAGCAGTTACCAAACCTACGAGCAGTACTTC	CASSYQTYEQYF
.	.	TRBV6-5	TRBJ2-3	TGTGCCAGCAGTTCCCGAGGGACGCAGTATTTT	CASSSRGTQYF
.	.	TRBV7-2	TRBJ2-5	TGTGCCAGCAGCTTACGTCGGCCGGTTAAGGGGGACAAACAAGAGACCCAGTACTTC	CASSLRRPVKGDKQETQYF
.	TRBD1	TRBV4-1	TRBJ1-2	TGCGCCAGCAGCCGATCCAGACCGGGACAGAACTATGGCTACACCTTC	CASSRSRPGQNYGYTF
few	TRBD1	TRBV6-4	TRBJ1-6	TGTGCCAGCAGTGACCATAGGGACAGGGGGCAAGGGGAATCACCCCTCCACTTT	CASSDHRDRGQGESPLHF
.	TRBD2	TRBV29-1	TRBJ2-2	TGCAGCGTTGTTCCTAGCGGGATTAGGGACACCGGGGAGCTGTTTTTT	CSVVPSGIRDTGELFF
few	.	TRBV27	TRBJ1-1	TGTGCCAGCAGCCTGCGGACAGTGAACACTGAAGCTTTCTTT	CASSLRTVNTEAFF
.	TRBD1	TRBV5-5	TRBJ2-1	TGTGCCAGCGGGGACAGGGGGAATTCCGCCGAGCAGTTCTTC	CASGDRGNSAEQFF
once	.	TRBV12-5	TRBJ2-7	TGTGCTAGTGGTTTGGGGGGGCTGGATCGTCAGTACTTC	CASGLGGLDRQYF
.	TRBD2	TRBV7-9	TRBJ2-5	TGTGCCAGCAGCGCGGGACTAGCAGCAGAAGAGACCCAGTACTTC	CASSAGLAAEETQYF
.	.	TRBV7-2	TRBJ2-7	TGTGCCAGCAGCAAACAGGGCTCCTACGAGCAGTACTTC	CASSKQGSYEQYF
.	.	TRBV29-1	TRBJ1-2	TGCAGCGTCGCCACAGGGTTGGGTGGCTACACCTTC	CSVATGLGGYTF
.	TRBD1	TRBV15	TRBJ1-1	TGTGCCACCAGAGAGGACAGGGTTTACACTGAAGCTTTCTTT	CATREDRVYTEAFF
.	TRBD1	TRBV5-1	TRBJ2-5	TGCGCCAGCAGCTTGGACAGGGGTGTCTCCGGGACCCAGTACTTC	CASSLDRGVSGTQYF
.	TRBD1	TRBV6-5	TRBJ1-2	TGTGCCAGCAGTTTCGAGACAGGGGGCAGGGGCTACACCTTC	CASSFETGGRGYTF
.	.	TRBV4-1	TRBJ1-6	TGCGCCAGCAGCCAAGGGCGGGACCGGGACGGTAATTCACCCCTCCACTTT	CASSQGRDRDGNSPLHF
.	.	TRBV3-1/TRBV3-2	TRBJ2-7	TGTGCCAGCAGCCCAAGCGGATTCTCCTACGAGCAGTACTTC	CASSPSGFSYEQYF
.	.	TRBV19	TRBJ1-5	TGTGCCAGTAGTATGGCCTTTAGCAATCAGCCCCAGCATTTT	CASSMAFSNQPQHF
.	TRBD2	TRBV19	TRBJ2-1	TGTGCCAGTAGTGGCACTAGCGGGGGGCACTTCTCCTACAATGAGCAGTTCTTC	CASSGTSGGHFSYNEQFF
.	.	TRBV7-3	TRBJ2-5	TGTGCCAGCAGCTTTTGGGGAGGGGCCAGGGGTGAGACCCAGTACTTC	CASSFWGGARGETQYF
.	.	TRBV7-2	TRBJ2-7	TGTGCCAGCAGCTTCCGGGACTTTACCTACGAGCAGTACTTC	CASSFRDFTYEQYF
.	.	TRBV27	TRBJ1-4	TGTGCCAGCAGTTTAGAGACTGGAACTAATGAAAAACTGTTTTTT	CASSLETGTNEKLFF
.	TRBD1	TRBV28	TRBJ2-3	TGTGCCAGCAGGACAGGGGCATTGGGCACAGATACGCAGTATTTT	CASRTGALGTDTQYF
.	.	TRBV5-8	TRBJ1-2	TGTGCCAGCAGCTTGGGCAGCTATGGCTACACCTTC	CASSLGSYGYTF
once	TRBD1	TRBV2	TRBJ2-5	TGTGCCAGCAGTGGACAGGGGAGAGAGACCCAGTACTTC	CASSGQGRETQYF
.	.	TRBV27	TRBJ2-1	TGTGCCAGCAGTCAAGCACCCCTAACAGGATCAAGCTCCTACAATGAGCAGTTCTTC	CASSQAPLTGSSSYNEQFF
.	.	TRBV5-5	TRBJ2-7	TGTGCCAGCAGCTTGTTAGGAGCGGTCTCCTACGAGCAGTACTTC	CASSLLGAVSYEQYF
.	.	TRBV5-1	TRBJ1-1	TGCGCCAGCAGCTATTGGCAGAACACTGAAGCTTTCTTT	CASSYWQNTEAFF
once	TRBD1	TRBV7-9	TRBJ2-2	TGTGCCAGCAGCCCGTCATGGACAGGGAGCACCGGGGAGCTGTTTTTT	CASSPSWTGSTGELFF
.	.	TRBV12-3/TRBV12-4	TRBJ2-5	TGTGCCAGCAGTTCCCGGGGGGCACAGTACTTC	CASSSRGAQYF
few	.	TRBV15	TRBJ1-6	TGTGCCACCACCCCGGGACTGACCAATGCACCCCTCCACTTT	CATTPGLTNAPLHF
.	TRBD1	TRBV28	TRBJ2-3	TGTGCCAGCAGTCCTAACACAGGGGGCGTCACAGATACGCAGTATTTT	CASSPNTGGVTDTQYF
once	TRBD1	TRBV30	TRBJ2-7	TGTGCCGCCGGGACAGGGGCTTCCTACGAGCAGTACTTC	CAAGTGASYEQYF
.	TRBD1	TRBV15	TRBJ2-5	TGTGCCACCAGCAGAGATCGCCGGGTTTTGGGACAGGGGGCGTCGGAGACCCAGTACTTC	CATSRDRRVLGQGASETQYF
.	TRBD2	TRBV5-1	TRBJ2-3	TGCGCCAGCAGCTTGGAGGGAGGGAGAATCTCAGATACGCAGTATTTT	CASSLEGGRISDTQYF
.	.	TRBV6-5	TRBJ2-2	TGTGCCAGCAGTTATGAGACAGCGAACACCGGGGAGCTGTTTTTT	CASSYETANTGELFF
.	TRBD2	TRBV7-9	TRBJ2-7	TGTGCCAGCAGCCCAGAGATGGGACTAGCGGGATACTACGAGCAGTACTTC	CASSPEMGLAGYYEQYF
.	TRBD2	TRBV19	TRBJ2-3	TGTGCCAGTAGTATGACTAGCGGGACCACAGATACGCAGTATTTT	CASSMTSGTTDTQYF
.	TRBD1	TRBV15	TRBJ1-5	TGTGCCACCAGCAGTGACAGGGCCTTCCAGCCCCAGCATTTT	CATSSDRAFQPQHF
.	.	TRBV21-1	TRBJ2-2	TGTGCCAGCAGCAAAGTCACGGGTCCGGCAGCTGAAAACACCGGGGAGCTGTTTTTT	CASSKVTGPAAENTGELFF
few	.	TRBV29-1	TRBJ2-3	TGCAGCGTTGTGTGGACAATGAGCACAGATACGCAGTATTTT	CSVVWTMSTDTQYF
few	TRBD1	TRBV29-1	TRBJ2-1	TGCAGCGTTGATTGGACAGGGTGGGGGAGTAGGGACAATGAGCAGTTCTTC	CSVDWTGWGSRDNEQFF
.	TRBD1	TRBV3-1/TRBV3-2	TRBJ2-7	TGTGCCAGCAGCCAAAGGGCAGGGGGCTACGAGCAGTACTTC	CASSQRAGGYEQYF
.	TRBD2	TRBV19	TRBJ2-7	TGTGCCAGTAGTAAGGTTAGCGGGACCTACGAGCAGTACTTC	CASSKVSGTYEQYF
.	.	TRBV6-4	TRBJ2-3	TGTGCCAGCGCGAGGGACTCATCAGATACGCAGTATTTT	CASARDSSDTQYF
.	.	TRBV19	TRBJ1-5	TGTGCCTCGGGCGGGGTCAATCAGCCCCAGCATTTT	CASGGVNQPQHF